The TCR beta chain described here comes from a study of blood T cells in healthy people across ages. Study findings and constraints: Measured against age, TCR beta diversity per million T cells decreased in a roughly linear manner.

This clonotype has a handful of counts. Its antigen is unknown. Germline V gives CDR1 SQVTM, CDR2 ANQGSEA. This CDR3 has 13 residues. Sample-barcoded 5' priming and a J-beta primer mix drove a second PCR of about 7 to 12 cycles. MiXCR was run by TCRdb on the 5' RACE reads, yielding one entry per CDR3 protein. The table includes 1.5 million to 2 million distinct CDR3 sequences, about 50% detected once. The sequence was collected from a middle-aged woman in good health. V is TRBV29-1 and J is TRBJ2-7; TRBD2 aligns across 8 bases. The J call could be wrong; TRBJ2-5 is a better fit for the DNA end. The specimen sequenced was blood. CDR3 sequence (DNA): TGCAGCGTCCGTCCGGGACTAGAGGAGACCCAGTACTTC. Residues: CSVRPGLEETQYF.